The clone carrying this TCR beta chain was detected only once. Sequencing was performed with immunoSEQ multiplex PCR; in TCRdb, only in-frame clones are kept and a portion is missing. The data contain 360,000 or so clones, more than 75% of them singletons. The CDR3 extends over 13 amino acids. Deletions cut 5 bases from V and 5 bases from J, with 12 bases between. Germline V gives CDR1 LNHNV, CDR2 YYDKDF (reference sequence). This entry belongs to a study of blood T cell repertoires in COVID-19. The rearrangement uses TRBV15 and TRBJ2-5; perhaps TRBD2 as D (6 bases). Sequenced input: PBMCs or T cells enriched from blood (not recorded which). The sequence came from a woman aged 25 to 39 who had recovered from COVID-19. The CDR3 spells CATSEGLRETQYF. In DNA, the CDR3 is TGTGCCACCAGCGAGGGACTCCGGGAGACCCAGTACTTC.